The source of this TCR beta chain is a study of Ad26.COV2.S vaccination and SARS-CoV-2 variants. Germline lookup yields CDR1 SEHNR and CDR2 FQNEAQ (reference sequence). V was clipped by 5 bases and J by 1 base, with 11 bases between them. The CDR3 runs to 15 residues. This clone was counted a single time. Here immunoSEQ multiplex PCR was the method, and the copy in TCRdb shows in-frame clones only, minus some. The sample consists of roughly 700,000 clones, about 89% of them appearing once. Treatment here: 15 to 20 received Ad26.COV2.S at low or high dose, single or two shots; roughly five received placebo; per-sample allocation not given. Sampling was done on day 63 after the first vaccine or placebo injection.

This chain links TRBV7-9 with TRBJ2-2, with D uncertain. The clonotype originates from a person between 18 and 59 years old who received the Ad26.COV2.S COVID-19 vaccine or a placebo. Here the sequenced sample was peripheral blood, taken in a trial of Ad26.COV2.S vaccine versus placebo. Here the CDR3 DNA reads TGTGCCAGCAGCGTTCAACGACAGAACACCGGGGAGCTGTTTTTT. Translating gives CASSVQRQNTGELFF.